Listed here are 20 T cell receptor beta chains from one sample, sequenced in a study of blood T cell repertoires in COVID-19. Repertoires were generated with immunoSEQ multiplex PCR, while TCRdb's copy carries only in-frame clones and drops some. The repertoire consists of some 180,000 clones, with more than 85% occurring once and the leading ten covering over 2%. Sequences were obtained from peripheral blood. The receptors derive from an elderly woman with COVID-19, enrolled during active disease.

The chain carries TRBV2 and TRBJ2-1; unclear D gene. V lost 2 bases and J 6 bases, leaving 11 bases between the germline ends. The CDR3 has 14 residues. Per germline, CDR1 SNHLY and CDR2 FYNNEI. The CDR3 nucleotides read TGTGCCAGCAGTGAAAACTTGGCTAGCAATGAGCAGTTCTTC. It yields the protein CASSENLASNEQFF. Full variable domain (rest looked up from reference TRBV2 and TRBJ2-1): EPEVTQTPSHQVTQMGQEVILRCVPISNHLYFYWYRQILGQKVEFLVSFYNNEISEKSEIFDDQFSVERPDGSNFTLKIRSTKLEDSAMYFCASSENLASNEQFFGPGTRLTVL.

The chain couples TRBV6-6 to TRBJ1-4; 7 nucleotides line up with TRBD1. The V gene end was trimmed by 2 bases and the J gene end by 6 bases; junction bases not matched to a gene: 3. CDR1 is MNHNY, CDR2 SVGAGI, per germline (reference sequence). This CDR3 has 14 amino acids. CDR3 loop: CASSYAGGDEKLFF. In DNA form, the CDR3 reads TGTGCCAGCAGTTACGCAGGGGGTGATGAAAAACTGTTTTTT.

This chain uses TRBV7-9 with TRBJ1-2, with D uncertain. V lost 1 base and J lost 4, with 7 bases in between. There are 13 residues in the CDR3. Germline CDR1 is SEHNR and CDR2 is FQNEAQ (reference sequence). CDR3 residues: CASSLGTFYGYTF. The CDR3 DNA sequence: TGTGCCAGCAGCTTAGGCACTTTCTATGGCTACACCTTC.

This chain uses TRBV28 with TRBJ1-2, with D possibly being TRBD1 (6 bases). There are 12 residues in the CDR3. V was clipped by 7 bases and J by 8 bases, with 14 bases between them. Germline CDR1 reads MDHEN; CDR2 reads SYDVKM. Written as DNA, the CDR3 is TGTGCCAGCACCTCACAGGGTGGAGGCTACACCTTC. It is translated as CASTSQGGGYTF.

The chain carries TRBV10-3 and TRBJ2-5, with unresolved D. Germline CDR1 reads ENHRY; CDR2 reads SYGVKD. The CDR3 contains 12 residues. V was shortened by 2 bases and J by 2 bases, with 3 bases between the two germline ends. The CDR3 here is CAISELQETQYF. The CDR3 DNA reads TGTGCCATCAGTGAGCTACAAGAGACCCAGTACTTC.

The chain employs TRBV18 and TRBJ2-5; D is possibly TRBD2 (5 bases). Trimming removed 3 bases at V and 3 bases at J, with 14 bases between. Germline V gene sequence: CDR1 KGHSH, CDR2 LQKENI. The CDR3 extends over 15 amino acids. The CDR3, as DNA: TGTGCCAGCTCACCGGACGAGGGTTTCGAAGAGACCCAGTACTTC. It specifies CASSPDEGFEETQYF.

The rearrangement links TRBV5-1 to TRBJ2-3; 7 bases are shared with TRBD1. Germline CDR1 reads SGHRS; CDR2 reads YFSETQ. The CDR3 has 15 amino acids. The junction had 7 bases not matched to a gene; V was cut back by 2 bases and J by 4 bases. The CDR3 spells CASSFRTGYADTQYF. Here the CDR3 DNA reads TGCGCCAGCAGCTTTCGGACAGGATATGCAGATACGCAGTATTTT.

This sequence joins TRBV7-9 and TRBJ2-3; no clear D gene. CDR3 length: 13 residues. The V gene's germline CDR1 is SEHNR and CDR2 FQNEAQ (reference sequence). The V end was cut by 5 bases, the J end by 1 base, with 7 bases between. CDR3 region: CASSLTGTDTQYF. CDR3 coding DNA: TGTGCCAGCAGCCTAACCGGCACAGATACGCAGTATTTT. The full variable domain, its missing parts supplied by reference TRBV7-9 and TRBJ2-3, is DTGVSQNPRHKITKRGQNVTFRCDPISEHNRLYWYRQTLGQGPEFLTYFQNEAQLEKSRLLSDRFSAERPKGSFSTLEIQRTEQGDSAMYLCASSLTGTDTQYFGPGTRLTVL.

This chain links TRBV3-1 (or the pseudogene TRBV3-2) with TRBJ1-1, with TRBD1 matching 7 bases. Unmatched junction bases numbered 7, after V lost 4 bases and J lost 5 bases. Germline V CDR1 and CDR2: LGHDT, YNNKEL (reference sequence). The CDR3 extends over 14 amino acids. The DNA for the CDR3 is TGTGCCAGCAGCCGGGACCTCAGGGGGACTGAAGCTTTCTTT. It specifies CASSRDLRGTEAFF.

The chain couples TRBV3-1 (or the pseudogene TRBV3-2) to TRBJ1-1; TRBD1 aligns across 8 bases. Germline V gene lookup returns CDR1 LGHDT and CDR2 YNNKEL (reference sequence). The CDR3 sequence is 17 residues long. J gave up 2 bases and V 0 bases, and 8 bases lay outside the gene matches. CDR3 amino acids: CASSQDRGDRYNTEAFF. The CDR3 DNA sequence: TGTGCCAGCAGCCAAGATCGAGGGGACAGGTATAACACTGAAGCTTTCTTT.

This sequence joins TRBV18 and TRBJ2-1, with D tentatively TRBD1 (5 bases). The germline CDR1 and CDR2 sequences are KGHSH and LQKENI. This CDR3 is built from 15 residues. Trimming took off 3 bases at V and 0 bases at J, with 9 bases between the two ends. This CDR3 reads CASSPPGNSYNEQFF. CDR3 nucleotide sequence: TGTGCCAGCTCACCCCCAGGGAACTCCTACAATGAGCAGTTCTTC.

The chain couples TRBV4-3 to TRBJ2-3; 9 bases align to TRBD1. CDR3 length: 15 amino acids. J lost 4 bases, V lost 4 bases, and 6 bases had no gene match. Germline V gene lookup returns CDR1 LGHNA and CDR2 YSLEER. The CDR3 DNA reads TGCGCCAGCAGCCGAGGGGGACAGGGTGCAGATACGCAGTATTTT. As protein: CASSRGGQGADTQYF.

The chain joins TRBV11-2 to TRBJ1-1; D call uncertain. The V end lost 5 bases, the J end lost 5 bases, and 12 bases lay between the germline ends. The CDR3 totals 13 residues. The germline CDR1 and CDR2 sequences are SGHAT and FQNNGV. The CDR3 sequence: CASSPQRVTEAFF. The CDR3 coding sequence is TGTGCCAGCAGCCCCCAACGAGTAACTGAAGCTTTCTTT. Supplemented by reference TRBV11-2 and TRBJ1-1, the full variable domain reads EAGVAQSPRYKIIEKRQSVAFWCNPISGHATLYWYQQILGQGPKLLIQFQNNGVVDDSQLPKDRFSAERLKGVDSTLKIQPAKLEDSAVYLCASSPQRVTEAFFGQGTRLTVV.

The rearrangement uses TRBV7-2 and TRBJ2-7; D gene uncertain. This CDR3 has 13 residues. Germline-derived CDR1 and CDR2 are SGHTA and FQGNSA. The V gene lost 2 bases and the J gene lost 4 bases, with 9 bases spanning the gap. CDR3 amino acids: CASSLQQKYEQYF. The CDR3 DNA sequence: TGTGCCAGCAGCTTACAACAGAAATACGAGCAGTACTTC.

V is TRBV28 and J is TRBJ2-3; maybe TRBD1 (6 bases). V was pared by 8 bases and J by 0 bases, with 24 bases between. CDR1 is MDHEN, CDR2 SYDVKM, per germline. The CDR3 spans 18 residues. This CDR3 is CASRATGLRPTSTDTQYF. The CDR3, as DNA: TGTGCCAGCCGAGCAACAGGGTTGCGGCCGACCAGCACAGATACGCAGTATTTT.

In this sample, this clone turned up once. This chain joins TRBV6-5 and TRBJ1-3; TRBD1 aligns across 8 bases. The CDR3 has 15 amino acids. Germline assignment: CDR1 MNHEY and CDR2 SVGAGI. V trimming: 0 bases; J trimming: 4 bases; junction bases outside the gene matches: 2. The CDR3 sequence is CASSYSTGEGNTIYF. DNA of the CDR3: TGTGCCAGCAGTTACTCGACAGGGGAGGGAAACACCATATATTTT.

As DNA, the CDR3 is TGTGCCAGCACTGGTAGCGGGGGGAACACCGGGGAGCTGTTTTTT. Protein product: CASTGSGGNTGELFF. V gene TRBV9 combines with J gene TRBJ2-2; 9 positions agree with TRBD2. In germline, CDR1 is SGDLS, CDR2 YYNGEE. V gave up 6 bases and J gave up 1 base; unmatched junction bases: 4. The length of the CDR3 is 15 residues.

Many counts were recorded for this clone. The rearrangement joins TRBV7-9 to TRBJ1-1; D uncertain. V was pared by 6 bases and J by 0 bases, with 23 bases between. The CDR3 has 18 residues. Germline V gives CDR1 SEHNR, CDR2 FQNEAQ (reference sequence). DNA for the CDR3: TGTGCCAGCAGGCCACCCTACCAAAAAGTGAGGGTGAACACTGAAGCTTTCTTT. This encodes CASRPPYQKVRVNTEAFF.

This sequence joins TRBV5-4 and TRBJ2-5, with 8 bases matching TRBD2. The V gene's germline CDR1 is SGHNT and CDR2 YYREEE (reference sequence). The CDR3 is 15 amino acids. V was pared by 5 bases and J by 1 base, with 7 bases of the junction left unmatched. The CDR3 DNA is TGTGCCAGCAGTACCGGGACTAGAGTCCAAGAGACCCAGTACTTC. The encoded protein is CASSTGTRVQETQYF.

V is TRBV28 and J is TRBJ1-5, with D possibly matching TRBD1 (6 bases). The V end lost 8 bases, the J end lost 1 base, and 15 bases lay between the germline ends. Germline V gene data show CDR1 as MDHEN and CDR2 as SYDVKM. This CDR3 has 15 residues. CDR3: CASGPWTESNQPQHF. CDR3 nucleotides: TGTGCCAGCGGTCCGTGGACAGAGAGCAATCAGCCCCAGCATTTT.